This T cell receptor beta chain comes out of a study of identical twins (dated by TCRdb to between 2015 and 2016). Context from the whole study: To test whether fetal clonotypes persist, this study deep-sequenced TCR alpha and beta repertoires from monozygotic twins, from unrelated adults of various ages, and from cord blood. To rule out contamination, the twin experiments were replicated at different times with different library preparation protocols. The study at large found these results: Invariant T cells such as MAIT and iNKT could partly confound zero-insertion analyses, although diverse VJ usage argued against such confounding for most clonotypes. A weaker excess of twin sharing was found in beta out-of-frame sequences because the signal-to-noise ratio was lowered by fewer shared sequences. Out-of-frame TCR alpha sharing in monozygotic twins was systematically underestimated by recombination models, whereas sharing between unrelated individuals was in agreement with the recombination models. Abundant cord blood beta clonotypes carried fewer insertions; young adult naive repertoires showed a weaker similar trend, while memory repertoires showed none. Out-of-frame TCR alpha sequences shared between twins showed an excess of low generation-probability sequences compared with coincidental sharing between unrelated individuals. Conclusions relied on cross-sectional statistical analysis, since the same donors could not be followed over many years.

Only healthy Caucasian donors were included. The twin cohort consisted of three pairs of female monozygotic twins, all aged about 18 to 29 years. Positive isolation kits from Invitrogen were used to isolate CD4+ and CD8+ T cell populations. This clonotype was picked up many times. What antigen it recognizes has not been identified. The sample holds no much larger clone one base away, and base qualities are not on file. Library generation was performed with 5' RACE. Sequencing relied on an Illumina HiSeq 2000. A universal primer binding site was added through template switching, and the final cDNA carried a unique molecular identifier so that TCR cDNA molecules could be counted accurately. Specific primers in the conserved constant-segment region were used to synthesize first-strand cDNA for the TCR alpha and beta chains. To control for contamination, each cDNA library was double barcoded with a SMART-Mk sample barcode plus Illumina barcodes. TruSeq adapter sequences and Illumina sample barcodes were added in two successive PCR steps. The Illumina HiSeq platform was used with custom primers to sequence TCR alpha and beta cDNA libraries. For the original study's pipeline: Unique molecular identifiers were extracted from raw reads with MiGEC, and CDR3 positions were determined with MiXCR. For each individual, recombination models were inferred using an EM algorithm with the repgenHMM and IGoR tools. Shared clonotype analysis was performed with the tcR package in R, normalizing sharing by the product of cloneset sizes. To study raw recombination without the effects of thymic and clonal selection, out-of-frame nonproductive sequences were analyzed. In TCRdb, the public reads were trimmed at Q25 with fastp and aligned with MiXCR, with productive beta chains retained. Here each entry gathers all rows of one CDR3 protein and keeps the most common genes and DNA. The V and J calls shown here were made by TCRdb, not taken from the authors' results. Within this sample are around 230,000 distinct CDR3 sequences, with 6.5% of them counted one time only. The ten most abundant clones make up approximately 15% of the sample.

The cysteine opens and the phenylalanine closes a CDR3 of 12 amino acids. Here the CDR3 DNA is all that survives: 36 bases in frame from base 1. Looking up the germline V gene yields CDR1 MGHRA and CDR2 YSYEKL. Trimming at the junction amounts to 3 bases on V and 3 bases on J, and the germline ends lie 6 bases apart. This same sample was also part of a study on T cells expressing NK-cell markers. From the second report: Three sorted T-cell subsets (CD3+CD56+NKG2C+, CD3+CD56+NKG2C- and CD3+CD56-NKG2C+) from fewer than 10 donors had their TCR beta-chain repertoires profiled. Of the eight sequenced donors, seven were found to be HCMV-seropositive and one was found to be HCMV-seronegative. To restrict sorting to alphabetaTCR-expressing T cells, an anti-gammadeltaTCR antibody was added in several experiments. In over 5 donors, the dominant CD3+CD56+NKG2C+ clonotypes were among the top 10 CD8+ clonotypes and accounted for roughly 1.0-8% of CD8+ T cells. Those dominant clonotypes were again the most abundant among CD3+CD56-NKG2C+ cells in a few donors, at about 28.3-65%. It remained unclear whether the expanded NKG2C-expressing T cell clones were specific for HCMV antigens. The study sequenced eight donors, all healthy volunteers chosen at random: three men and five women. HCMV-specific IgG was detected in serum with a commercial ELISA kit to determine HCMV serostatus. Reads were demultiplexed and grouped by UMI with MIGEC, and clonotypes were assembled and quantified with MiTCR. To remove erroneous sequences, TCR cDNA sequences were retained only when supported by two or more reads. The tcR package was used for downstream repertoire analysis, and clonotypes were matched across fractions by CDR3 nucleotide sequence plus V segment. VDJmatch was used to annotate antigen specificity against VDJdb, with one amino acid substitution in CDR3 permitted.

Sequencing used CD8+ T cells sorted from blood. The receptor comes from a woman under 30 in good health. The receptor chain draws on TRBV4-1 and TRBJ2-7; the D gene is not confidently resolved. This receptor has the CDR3 CASSQGGYEQYF. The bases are TGCGCCAGCAGCCAGGGCGGCTACGAGCAGTACTTC.